Each of the 5 T cell receptor beta chains below was sequenced from the same sample in a study of cytomegalovirus exposure and HLA in healthy donors. The PCR was carried out with 60 Vbeta primers and 13 Jbeta primers. Assay used: immunoSEQ multiplex PCR; TCRdb lists only in-frame clones, some missing. This table has about 200,000 clones, roughly 12% appearing once. Sequenced sample: PBMCs. Receptors originate from a man aged 50 to 60 in good health and CMV-seropositive.

The sample holds a few counts of this clone. This chain connects TRBV7-2 to TRBJ1-1, with TRBD1 matching over 9 bases. There are 13 residues in the CDR3. V gave up 10 bases and J gave up 6 bases; unmatched junction bases: 9. Germline CDR1 SGHTA, CDR2 FQGNSA. The CDR3 bases are TGTGCCACTGACAGGGGGTTACACCCTGAAGCTTTCTTT. Translation gives CATDRGLHPEAFF. The entire variable domain, with the rest obtained from reference TRBV7-2 and TRBJ1-1, is as follows: GAGVSQSPSNKVTEKGKDVELRCDPISGHTALYWYRQSLGQGLEFLIYFQGNSAPDKSGLPSDRFSAERTGGSVSTLTIQRTQQEDSAVYLCATDRGLHPEAFFGQGTRLTVV.

This clone turned up a few times. The chain couples TRBV5-1 to TRBJ1-3, with D perhaps TRBD1 (5 bases). CDR1 is SGHRS, CDR2 YFSETQ, per germline. V dropped 4 bases and J dropped 4 bases, with 15 bases sitting between them. The CDR3 length is 15 residues. The CDR3, as DNA: TGCGCCAGCAGCCTCGCCGACAGAGACGGAAACACCATATATTTT. Translated, it gives CASSLADRDGNTIYF.

The sample holds a few counts of this clone. In the same sample, other DNA sequences code for this CDR3. This sequence joins TRBV6-5 and TRBJ2-3; TRBD2 matches at 7 bases. The CDR3 consists of 15 residues. The junction had 6 bases not matched to a gene; V was cut back by 5 bases and J by 1 base. Per the germline V gene, CDR1 is MNHEY and CDR2 is SVGAGI. CDR3 loop: CASSPAGLGTDTQYF. The CDR3 coding sequence is TGTGCCAGCAGTCCAGCGGGGCTAGGCACAGATACGCAGTATTTT.

V gene TRBV5-6 combines with J gene TRBJ2-7, with 11 bases that match TRBD2. CDR1 and CDR2 (germline): SGHDT, YYEEEE. Trimming removed 4 bases from V and 4 bases from J; junction bases left unmatched: 13. The CDR3 has 17 residues. CDR3 amino acids: CASSAGTSGPKGYEQYF. DNA of the CDR3: TGTGCCAGCAGCGCAGGGACTAGCGGTCCGAAAGGGTACGAGCAGTACTTC.

This sequence joins TRBV28 and TRBJ1-6; D is ambiguous. Trimming took 4 bases from V and 0 from J, leaving 4 bases between them. Germline CDR1 and CDR2: MDHEN and SYDVKM. The CDR3 length is 14 residues. CDR3 sequence reads: CASSYNSYNSPLHF. For the CDR3, the DNA is TGTGCCAGCAGTTACAACTCCTATAATTCACCCCTCCACTTT.